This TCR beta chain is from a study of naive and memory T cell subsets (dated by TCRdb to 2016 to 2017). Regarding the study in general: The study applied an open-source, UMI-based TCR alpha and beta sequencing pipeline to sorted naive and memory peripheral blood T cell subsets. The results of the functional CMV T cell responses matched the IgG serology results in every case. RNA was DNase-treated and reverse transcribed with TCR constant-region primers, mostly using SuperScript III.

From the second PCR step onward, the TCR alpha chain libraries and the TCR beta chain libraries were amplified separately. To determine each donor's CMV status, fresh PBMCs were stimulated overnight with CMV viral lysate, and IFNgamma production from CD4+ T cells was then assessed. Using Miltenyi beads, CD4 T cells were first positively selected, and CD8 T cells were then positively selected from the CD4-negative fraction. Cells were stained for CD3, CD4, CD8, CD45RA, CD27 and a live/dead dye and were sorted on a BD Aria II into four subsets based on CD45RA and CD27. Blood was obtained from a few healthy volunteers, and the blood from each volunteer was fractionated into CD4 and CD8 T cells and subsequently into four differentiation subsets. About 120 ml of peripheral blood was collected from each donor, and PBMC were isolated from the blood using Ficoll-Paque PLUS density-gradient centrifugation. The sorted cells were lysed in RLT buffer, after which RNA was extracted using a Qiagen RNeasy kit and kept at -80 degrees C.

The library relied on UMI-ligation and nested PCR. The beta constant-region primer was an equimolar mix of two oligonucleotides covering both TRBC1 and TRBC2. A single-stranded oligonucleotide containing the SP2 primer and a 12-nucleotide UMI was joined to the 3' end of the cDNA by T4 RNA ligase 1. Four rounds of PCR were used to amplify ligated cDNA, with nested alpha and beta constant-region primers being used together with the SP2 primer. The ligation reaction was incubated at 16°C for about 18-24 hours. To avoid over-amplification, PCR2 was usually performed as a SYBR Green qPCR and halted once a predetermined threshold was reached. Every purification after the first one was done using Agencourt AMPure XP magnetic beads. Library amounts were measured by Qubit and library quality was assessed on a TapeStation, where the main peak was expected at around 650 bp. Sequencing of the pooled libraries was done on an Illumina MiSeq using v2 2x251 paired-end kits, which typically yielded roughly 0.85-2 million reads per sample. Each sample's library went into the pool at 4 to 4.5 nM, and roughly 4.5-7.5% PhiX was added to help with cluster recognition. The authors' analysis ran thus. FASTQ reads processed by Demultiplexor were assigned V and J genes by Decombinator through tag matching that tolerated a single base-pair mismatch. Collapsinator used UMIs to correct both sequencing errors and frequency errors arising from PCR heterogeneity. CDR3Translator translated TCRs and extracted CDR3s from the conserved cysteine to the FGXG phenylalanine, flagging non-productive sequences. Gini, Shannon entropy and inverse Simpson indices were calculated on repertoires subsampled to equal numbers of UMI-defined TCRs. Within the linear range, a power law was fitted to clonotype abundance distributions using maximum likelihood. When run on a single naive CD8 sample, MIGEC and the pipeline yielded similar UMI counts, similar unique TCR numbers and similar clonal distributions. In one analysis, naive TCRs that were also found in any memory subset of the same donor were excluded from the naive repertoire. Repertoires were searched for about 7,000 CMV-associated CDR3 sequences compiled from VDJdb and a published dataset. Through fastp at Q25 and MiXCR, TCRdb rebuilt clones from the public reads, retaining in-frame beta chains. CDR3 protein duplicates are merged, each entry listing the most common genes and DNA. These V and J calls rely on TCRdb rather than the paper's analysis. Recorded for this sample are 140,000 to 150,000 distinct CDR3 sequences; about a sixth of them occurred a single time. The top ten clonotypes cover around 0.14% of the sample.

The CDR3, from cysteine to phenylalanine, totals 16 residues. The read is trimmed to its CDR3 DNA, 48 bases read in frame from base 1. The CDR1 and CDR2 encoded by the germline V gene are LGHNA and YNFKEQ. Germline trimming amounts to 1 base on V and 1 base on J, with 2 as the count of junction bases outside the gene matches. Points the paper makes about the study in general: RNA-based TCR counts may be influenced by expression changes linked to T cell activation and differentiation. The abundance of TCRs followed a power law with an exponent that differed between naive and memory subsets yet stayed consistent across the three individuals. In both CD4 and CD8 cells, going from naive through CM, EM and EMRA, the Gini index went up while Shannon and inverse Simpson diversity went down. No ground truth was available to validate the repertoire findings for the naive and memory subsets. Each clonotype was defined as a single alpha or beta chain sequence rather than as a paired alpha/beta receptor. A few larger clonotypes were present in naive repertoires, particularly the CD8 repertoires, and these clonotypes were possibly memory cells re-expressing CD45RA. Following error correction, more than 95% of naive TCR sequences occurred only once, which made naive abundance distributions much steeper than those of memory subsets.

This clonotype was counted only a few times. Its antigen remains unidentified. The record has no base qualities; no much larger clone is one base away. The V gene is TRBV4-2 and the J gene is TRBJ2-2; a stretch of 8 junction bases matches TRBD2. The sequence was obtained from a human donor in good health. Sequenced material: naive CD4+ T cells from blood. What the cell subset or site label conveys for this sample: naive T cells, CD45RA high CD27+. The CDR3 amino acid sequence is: CASSQGTSGNTGELFF. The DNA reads TGTGCCAGCAGCCAAGGCACTAGCGGGAACACCGGGGAGCTGTTTTTT.